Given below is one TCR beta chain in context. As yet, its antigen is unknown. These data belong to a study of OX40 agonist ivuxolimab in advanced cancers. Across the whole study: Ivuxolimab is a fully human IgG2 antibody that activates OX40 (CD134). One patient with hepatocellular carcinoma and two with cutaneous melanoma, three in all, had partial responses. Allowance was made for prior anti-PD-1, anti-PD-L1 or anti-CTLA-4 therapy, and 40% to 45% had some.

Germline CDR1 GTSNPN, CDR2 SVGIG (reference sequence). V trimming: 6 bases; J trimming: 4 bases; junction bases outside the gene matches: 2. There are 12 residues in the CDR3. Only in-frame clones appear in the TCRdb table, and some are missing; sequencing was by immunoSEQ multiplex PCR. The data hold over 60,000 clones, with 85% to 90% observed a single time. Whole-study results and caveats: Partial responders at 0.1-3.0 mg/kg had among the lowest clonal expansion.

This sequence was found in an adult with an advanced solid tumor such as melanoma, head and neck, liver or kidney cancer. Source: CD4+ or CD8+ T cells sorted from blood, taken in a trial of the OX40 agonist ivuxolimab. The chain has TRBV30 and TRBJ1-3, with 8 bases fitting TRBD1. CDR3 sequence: CACRGLGNTIYF. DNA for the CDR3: TGTGCCTGCAGGGGGCTCGGAAACACCATATATTTT.